This T cell receptor (beta chain) was recorded in a study of human T cells and chemical hapten exposure (dated by TCRdb to the early 2020s). With regard to the full study: For sensitization, 2% DPC in acetone was applied to a roughly 2 cm by roughly 2 cm area of upper inner arm skin. Peripheral blood TCR repertoire changes were tracked in vivo in alopecia patients during primary and secondary sensitization to the hapten diphenylcyclopropenone (DPC). Libraries were pooled for sequencing, and variation in per-sample TCR yields was attributed mainly to small differences in library volumes within the pool. Alopecia areata with under or over 50% scalp involvement, alopecia totalis and alopecia universalis were represented in the patient cohort, which was mostly female. Patch testing on the upper back used Finn chambers containing 0.01% DPC, with scoring done after 6 days according to International Contact Dermatitis Research Group standards. Blood samples were taken from patients before sensitization (week 0) and at 2, 6 and about 24 weeks after DPC sensitization. Weekly therapeutic DPC doses were additionally applied to the scalp of patients throughout the roughly 24-week study period. About 30 alopecia patients provided blood for TCR sequencing at one to four time points (pre-sensitization, 2, 6 and 24 weeks). Beyond this particular receptor, the publication reports: All patients had alopecia, a presumed autoimmune disease, so their immune response might differ from that of healthy individuals. Patch test score correlated positively with the number of PT1 expanded TCRs, reaching significance at thresholds 8, 16 and 32 but not at 4. No change with DPC sensitization was found in the number of TCRs above 1 in 1000 frequency, and no evidence of global repertoire structure alterations was found. Repeated subsampling changed both the strength of the expansion versus patch-test correlation and the threshold at which that correlation became significant. Significantly more large CDR3 similarity clusters were formed by expanded TCRs than by pre-sensitization or healthy control sets, consistent with antigen-driven responses.

In this sample, this clonotype turned up a few times. Its antigen target is currently unknown. Per-nucleotide qualities are absent, and no much larger clonotype sits a single base away. After removal of 2 bases from V and 5 bases from J, the junction retains 1 base not matched to a gene. From the cysteine through the phenylalanine, the CDR3 covers 15 amino acids. Only CDR3 DNA remains: 45 bases, in frame from the first base. CDR1 is given as SGHDT and CDR2 as YYEEEE, both from the germline V gene. The sample's time point, from its label and the paper: patch test 3, about 24 weeks after DPC sensitization. The treatment or condition label here, explained by the study, means: therapeutic diphenylcyclopropenone sensitization with weekly scalp DPC. At every patch-test visit, the blood draw took place before the patch test was put on. Eligible patients were aged 18 to 70, diagnosed with alopecia, deemed suitable for DPC therapy, and excluded if pregnant. Unfractionated whole blood was collected in Tempus Blood RNA tubes, and total RNA was extracted from that blood.

To prepare the library, RACE was applied. The sequencer listed for this sample is NextSeq 500. During library preparation, unique molecular identifiers were attached to individual cDNA molecules so that TCRs could be counted in a quantitative, reproducible way. Both TCR alpha and TCR beta chains were sequenced from each blood RNA sample. Concerning the study's data processing: Samples had a median of about 96,000 TCRs, with a range from about 23,224 to 750,000. The Decombinator software suite was used to annotate V, J and CDR3 in the TCR reads. To make PS versus PT1 abundance plots, every sample was subsampled to the same number of TCRs (28,000). Expanded TCRs were defined as absent before sensitization and observed at least eight times at the 2-week time point. Clones were called with MiXCR by TCRdb after fastp trimmed the public reads at Q25, and only in-frame beta chains were retained. Here each entry gathers all rows of one CDR3 protein and keeps the most common genes and DNA. TCRdb, rather than the study authors, made the V and J calls. The sample includes around 200,000 distinct CDR3 sequences, with around a quarter observed a single time. 2.5% of the sample is in the top ten clones.

Specimen: whole blood, collected in connection with sensitization to the hapten diphenylcyclopropenone (DPC). This sequence uses TRBV5-6 and TRBJ2-1; 13 nucleotides in the junction match TRBD2. This sequence was found in a woman aged 40 to 50 with alopecia areata. Some clones in this sample may be carry-over from other donors' samples. The encoded CDR3 is CASSLGTSGNNEQFF. The base sequence is TGTGCCAGCAGCTTAGGGACTAGCGGGAACAATGAGCAGTTCTTC. Extended through the reference TRBV5-6 and TRBJ2-1 proteins, this CDR3 yields the full variable domain: DAGVTQSPTHLIKTRGQQVTLRCSPKSGHDTVSWYQQALGQGPQFIFQYYEEEERQRGNFPDRFSGHQFPNYSSELNVNALLLGDSALYLCASSLGTSGNNEQFFGPGTRLTVL.